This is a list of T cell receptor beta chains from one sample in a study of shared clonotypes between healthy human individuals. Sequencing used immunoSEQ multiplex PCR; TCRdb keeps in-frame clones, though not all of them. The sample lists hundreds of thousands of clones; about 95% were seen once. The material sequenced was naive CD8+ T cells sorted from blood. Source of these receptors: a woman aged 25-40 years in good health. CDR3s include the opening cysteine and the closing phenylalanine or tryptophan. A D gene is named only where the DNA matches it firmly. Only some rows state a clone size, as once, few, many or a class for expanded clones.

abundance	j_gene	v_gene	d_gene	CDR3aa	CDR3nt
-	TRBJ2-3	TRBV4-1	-	CASSQVNPDTQYF	TGCGCCAGCAGCCAAGTCAACCCAGATACGCAGTATTTT
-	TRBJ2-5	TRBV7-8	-	CASSLLLAGVGETQYF	TGTGCCAGCAGCCTGCTCTTGGCAGGGGTCGGAGAGACCCAGTACTTC
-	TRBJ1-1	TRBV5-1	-	CASSLGLGRVEAFF	TGCGCCAGCAGCTTGGGTCTGGGGCGGGTTGAAGCTTTCTTT
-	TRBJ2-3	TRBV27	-	CASRDSEYPDTQYF	TGTGCCAGCAGGGACAGCGAATACCCAGATACGCAGTATTTT
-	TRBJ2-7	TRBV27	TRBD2	CASTRGTSGREVQYF	TGTGCCAGCACCAGGGGGACTAGCGGGAGAGAAGTGCAGTACTTC
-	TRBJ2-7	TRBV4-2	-	CASSPGGPGHEQYF	TGTGCCAGCAGCCCCGGGGGCCCGGGACACGAGCAGTACTTC
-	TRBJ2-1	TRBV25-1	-	CASSGLGAFTNEQFF	TGTGCCAGCAGTGGGTTGGGGGCCTTTACTAATGAGCAGTTCTTC
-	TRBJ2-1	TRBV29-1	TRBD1	CSVDRGSSYNEQFF	TGCAGCGTCGACAGGGGAAGCTCCTACAATGAGCAGTTCTTC
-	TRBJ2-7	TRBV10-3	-	CASQTDSYEQYF	TGTGCCAGTCAGACAGATTCCTACGAGCAGTACTTC
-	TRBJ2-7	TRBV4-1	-	CASSQDRSFYEQYF	TGCGCCAGCAGCCAAGATCGGTCCTTTTACGAGCAGTACTTC
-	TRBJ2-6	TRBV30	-	CAWSTVGANVLTF	TGTGCCTGGAGTACGGTGGGGGCCAACGTCCTGACTTTC
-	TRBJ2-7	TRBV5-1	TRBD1	CASTPDRGFGEQYF	TGCGCCAGCACCCCGGACAGGGGATTTGGTGAGCAGTACTTC
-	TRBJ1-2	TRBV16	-	CASSQVQWAYGYTF	TGTGCCAGCAGCCAAGTACAGTGGGCCTATGGCTACACCTTC
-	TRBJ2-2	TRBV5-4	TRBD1	CASKSEGTGNTGELFF	TGTGCCAGCAAAAGCGAGGGGACAGGGAACACCGGGGAGCTGTTTTTT
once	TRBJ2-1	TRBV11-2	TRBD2	CASSLLAGGLYNEQFF	TGTGCCAGCAGTCTTTTAGCGGGAGGGCTCTACAATGAGCAGTTCTTC
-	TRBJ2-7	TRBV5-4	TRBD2	CASSRLAGVYEQYF	TGTGCCAGCAGCCGACTAGCGGGGGTGTACGAGCAGTACTTC
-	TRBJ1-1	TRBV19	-	CASRKGQSTEAFF	TGTGCCAGTAGGAAAGGGCAGAGCACTGAAGCTTTCTTT
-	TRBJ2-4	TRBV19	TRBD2	CASSAIAGGWKNIQYF	TGTGCCAGTAGTGCCATAGCGGGAGGGTGGAAAAACATTCAGTACTTC
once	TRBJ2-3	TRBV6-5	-	CASSYSARNTDTQYF	TGTGCCAGCAGTTACTCGGCCAGGAACACAGATACGCAGTATTTT
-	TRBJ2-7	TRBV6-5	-	CASSHFRDKGSYEQYF	TGTGCCAGCAGTCACTTCCGGGACAAGGGATCCTACGAGCAGTACTTC
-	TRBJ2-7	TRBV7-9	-	CASSLGLSYEQYF	TGTGCCAGCAGCTTAGGGCTCTCCTACGAGCAGTACTTC
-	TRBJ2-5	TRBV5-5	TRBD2	CASSLTSGRALETQYF	TGTGCCAGCAGCTTGACTAGCGGGAGGGCCTTGGAGACCCAGTACTTC
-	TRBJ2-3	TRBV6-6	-	CASSDQGFADTQYF	TGTGCCAGCAGTGATCAGGGTTTTGCAGATACGCAGTATTTT
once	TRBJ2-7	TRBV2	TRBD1	CASGTGNPWSDEQYF	TGTGCCAGCGGGACAGGGAATCCTTGGTCAGACGAGCAGTACTTC
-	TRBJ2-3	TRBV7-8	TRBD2	CASSLGGSGSLTDTQYF	TGTGCCAGCAGCTTAGGTGGTAGCGGGAGTCTCACAGATACGCAGTATTTT
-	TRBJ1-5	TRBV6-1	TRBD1	CASSEGTGGQHF	TGTGCCAGCAGTGAAGGGACAGGAGGACAGCATTTT
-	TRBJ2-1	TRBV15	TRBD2	CATSRDWTSGNNEQFF	TGTGCCACCAGCAGAGATTGGACTAGCGGAAACAATGAGCAGTTCTTC
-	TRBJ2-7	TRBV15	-	CATSSPGRSYEQYF	TGTGCCACCAGCTCCCCGGGCAGGTCCTACGAGCAGTACTTC
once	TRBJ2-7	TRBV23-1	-	CASSSDRYEQYF	TGCGCCAGCAGTTCCGACAGATACGAGCAGTACTTC
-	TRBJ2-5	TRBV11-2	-	CASSLTYGGIQETQYF	TGTGCCAGCAGCTTAACGTATGGGGGCATCCAAGAGACCCAGTACTTC
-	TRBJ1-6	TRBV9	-	CASSVGGSYNSPLHF	TGTGCCAGCAGCGTAGGAGGTTCTTATAATTCACCCCTCCACTTT
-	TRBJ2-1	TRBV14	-	CASSQDIYGTSSYNEQFF	TGTGCCAGCAGCCAAGATATATATGGGACAAGCTCCTACAATGAGCAGTTCTTC
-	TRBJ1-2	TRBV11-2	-	CASSLGSGRTYGYTF	TGTGCCAGCAGCTTAGGTTCGGGGCGAACGTATGGCTACACCTTC
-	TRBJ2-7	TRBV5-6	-	CASSFRGSYEQYF	TGTGCCAGCAGCTTCAGGGGCTCCTACGAGCAGTACTTC
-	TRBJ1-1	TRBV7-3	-	CASSAYSNTEAFF	TGTGCCAGCAGCGCGTATTCGAACACTGAAGCTTTCTTT
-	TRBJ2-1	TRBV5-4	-	CASSGSYNEQFF	TGTGCCAGCAGCGGCAGTTACAATGAGCAGTTCTTC
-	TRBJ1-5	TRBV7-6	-	CASSDLDRKYSNQPQHF	TGTGCCAGCAGCGACCTAGACAGGAAATATAGCAATCAGCCCCAGCATTTT
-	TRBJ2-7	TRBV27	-	CASSKIDRIYEQYF	TGTGCCAGCAGTAAAATTGACAGAATATACGAGCAGTACTTC
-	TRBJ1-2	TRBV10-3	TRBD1	CAISQTGNEGDYGYTF	TGTGCCATCAGTCAGACAGGGAATGAGGGCGACTATGGCTACACCTTC
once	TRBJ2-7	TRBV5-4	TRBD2	CASSLRGGPEEQYF	TGTGCCAGCAGCTTGCGGGGAGGGCCAGAAGAGCAGTACTTC
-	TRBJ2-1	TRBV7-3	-	CASSLYDNNEQFF	TGTGCCAGCAGCTTATACGACAACAATGAGCAGTTCTTC
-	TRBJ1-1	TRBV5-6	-	CASSAYRDRTEAFF	TGTGCCAGCAGCGCATACAGGGATAGGACTGAAGCTTTCTTT
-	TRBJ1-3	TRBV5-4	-	CASSLTSSRVAGNTIYF	TGTGCCAGCAGCTTGACAAGTTCTAGGGTAGCTGGAAACACCATATATTTT
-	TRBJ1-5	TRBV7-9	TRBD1	CASSLLLQQGEEQPQHF	TGTGCCAGCAGCTTACTCCTCCAACAGGGGGAAGAACAGCCCCAGCATTTT
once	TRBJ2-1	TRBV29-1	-	CSVVGLRDYNEQFF	TGCAGCGTTGTGGGACTCCGCGACTATAATGAGCAGTTCTTC
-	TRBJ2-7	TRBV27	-	CASSLKQTFYEQYF	TGTGCCAGCAGTTTGAAGCAGACCTTCTACGAGCAGTACTTC
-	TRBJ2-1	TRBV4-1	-	CASSRTPYNEQFF	TGCGCCAGCAGCCGTACACCCTACAATGAGCAGTTCTTC
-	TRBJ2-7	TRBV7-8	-	CASSLGNAQYEQYF	TGTGCCAGCAGCTTAGGGAACGCACAGTACGAGCAGTACTTC
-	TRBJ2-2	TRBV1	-	CTSSRDSGTSGRCIDTGELFF	TGCACCAGCAGCCGGGACTCCGGGACTAGCGGGAGATGTATCGACACCGGGGAGCTGTTTTTT
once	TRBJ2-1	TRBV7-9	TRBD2	CASSPPGTSGGINEQFF	TGTGCCAGCAGCCCACCCGGGACTAGCGGTGGGATCAATGAGCAGTTCTTC
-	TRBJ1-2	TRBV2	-	CASAGTGLYGYTF	TGTGCCAGCGCGGGAACAGGCTTATATGGCTACACCTTC